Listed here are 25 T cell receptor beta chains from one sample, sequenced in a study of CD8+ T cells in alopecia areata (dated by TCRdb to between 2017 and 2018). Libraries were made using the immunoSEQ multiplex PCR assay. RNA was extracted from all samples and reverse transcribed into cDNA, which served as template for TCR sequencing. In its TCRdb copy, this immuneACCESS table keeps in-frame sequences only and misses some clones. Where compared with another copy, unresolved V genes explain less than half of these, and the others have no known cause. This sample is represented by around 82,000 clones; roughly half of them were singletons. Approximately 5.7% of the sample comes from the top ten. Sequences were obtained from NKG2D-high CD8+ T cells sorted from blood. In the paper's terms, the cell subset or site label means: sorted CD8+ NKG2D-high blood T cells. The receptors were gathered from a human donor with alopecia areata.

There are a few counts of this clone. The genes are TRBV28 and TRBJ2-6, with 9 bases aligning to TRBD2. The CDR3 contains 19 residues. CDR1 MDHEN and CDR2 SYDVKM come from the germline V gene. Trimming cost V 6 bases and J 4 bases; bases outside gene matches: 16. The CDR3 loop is CASSPGASGMGLGANVLTF. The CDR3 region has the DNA TGTGCCAGCAGCCCCGGGGCTAGCGGGATGGGTTTGGGGGCCAACGTCCTGACTTTC.

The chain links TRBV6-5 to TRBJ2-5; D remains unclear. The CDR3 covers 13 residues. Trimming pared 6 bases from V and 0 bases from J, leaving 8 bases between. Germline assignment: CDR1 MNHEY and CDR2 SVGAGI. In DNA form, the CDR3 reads TGTGCCAGCAGACAAGGATACCAAGAGACCCAGTACTTC. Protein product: CASRQGYQETQYF.

DNA of the CDR3: TGTGCCAGCGGATGGACCGGGGAGCTGTTTTTT. Translated, it gives CASGWTGELFF. The gene calls are TRBV6-5 and TRBJ2-2, with no clear D. Trimming removed 8 bases at V and 5 bases at J, with 6 bases between. Germline V lookup: CDR1 MNHEY, CDR2 SVGAGI. The CDR3 runs 11 residues.

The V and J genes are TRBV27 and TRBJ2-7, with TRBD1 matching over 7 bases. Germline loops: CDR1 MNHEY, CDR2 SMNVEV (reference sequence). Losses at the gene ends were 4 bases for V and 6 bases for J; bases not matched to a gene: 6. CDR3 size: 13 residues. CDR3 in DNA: TGTGCCAGCAGTTGGGACAGTGCTTCCGAGCAGTACTTC. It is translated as CASSWDSASEQYF.

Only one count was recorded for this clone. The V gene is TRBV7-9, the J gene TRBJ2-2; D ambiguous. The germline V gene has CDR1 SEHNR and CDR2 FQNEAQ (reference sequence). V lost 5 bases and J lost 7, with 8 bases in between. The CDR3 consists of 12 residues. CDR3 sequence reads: CASSPVVGELFF. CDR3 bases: TGTGCCAGCAGCCCCGTCGTCGGGGAGCTGTTTTTT.

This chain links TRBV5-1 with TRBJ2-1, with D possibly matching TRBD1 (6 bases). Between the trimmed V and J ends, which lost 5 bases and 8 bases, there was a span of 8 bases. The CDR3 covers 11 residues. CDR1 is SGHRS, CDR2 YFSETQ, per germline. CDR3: CASRQGYEQFF. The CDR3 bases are TGCGCCAGCAGACAGGGCTATGAGCAGTTCTTC. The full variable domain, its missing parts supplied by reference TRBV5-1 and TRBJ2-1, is KAGVTQTPRYLIKTRGQQVTLSCSPISGHRSVSWYQQTPGQGLQFLFEYFSETQRNKGNFPGRFSGRQFSNSRSEMNVSTLELGDSALYLCASRQGYEQFFGPGTRLTVL.

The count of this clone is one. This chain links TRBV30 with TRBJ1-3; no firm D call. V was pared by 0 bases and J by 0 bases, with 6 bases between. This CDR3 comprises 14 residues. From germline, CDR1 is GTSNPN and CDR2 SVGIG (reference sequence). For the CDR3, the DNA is TGTGCCTGGAGTGTGGATCCCTCTGGAAACACCATATATTTT. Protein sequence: CAWSVDPSGNTIYF.

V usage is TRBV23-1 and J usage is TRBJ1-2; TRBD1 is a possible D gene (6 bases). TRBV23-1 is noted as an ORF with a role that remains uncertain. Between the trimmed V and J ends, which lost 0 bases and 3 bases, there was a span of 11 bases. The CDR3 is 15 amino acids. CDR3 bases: TGCGCCAGCAGTCAATCCCACAGGGAAGACTATGGCTACACCTTC. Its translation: CASSQSHREDYGYTF.

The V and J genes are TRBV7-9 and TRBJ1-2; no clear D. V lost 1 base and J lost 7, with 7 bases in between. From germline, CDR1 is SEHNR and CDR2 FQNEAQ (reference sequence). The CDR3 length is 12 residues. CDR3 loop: CASSLGSPGYTF. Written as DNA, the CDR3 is TGTGCCAGCAGCTTAGGGTCCCCTGGCTACACCTTC.

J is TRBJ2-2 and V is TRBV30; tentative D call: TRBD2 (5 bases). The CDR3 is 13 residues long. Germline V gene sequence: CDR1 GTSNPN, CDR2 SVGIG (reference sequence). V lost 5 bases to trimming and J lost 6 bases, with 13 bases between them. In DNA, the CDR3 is TGTGCCTGGGGGCGCCTAGCTGCCGGGGAGCTGTTTTTT. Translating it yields CAWGRLAAGELFF.

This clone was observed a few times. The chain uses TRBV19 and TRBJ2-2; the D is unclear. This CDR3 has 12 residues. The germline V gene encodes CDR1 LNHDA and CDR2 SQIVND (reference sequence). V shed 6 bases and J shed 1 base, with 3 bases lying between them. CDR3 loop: CASRQNTGELFF. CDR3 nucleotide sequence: TGTGCCAGTAGACAGAACACCGGGGAGCTGTTTTTT. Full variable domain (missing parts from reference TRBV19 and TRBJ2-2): DGGITQSPKYLFRKEGQNVTLSCEQNLNHDAMYWYRQDPGQGLRLIYYSQIVNDFQKGDIAEGYSVSREKKESFPLTVTSAQKNPTAFYLCASRQNTGELFFGEGSRLTVL.

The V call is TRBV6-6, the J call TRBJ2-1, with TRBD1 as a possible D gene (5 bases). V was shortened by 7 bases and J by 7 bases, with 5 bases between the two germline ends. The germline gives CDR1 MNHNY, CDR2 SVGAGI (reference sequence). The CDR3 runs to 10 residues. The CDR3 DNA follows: TGTGCCAGCAAGGGGAATGAGCAGTTCTTC. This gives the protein CASKGNEQFF.

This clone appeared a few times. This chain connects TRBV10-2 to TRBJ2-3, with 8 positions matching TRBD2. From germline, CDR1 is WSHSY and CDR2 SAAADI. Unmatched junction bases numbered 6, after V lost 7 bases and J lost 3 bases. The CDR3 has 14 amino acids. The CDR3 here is CASNGGGRTDTQYF. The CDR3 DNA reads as TGCGCCAGCAATGGCGGGGGGAGAACAGATACGCAGTATTTT.

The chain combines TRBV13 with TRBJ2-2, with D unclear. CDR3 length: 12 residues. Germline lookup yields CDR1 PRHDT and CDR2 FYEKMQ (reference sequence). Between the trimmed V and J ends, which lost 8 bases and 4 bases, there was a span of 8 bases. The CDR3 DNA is TGTGCCAGCGGCCCAGGCACCGGGGAGCTGTTTTTT. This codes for CASGPGTGELFF. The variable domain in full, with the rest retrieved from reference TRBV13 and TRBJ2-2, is AAGVIQSPRHLIKEKRETATLKCYPIPRHDTVYWYQQGPGQDPQFLISFYEKMQSDKGSIPDRFSAQQFSDYHSELNMSSLELGDSALYFCASGPGTGELFFGEGSRLTVL.

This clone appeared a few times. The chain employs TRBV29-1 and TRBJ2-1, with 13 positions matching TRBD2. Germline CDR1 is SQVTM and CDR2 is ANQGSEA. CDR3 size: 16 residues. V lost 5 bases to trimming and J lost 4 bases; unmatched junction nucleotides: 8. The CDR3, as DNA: TGCAGCGTTACCGGACTAGCGGGGGCCAAATACAATGAGCAGTTCTTC. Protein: CSVTGLAGAKYNEQFF.

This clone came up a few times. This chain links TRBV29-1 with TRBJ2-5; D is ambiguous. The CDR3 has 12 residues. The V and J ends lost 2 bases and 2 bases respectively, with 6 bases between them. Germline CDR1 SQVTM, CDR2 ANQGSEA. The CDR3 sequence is CSVESIQETQYF. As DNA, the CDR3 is TGCAGCGTTGAATCCATTCAAGAGACCCAGTACTTC.

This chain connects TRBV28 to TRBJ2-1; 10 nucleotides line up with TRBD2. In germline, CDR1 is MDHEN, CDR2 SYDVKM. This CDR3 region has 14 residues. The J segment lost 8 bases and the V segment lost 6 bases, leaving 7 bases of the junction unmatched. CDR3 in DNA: TGTGCCAGCAGCTCTAGCGGGGGAGGGGATGAGCAGTTCTTC. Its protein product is CASSSSGGGDEQFF.

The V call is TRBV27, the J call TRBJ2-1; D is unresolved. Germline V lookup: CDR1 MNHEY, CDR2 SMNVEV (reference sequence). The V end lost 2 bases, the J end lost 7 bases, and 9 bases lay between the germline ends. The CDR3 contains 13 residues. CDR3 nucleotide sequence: TGTGCCAGCAGTTTACCGTACATGAATGAGCAGTTCTTC. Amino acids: CASSLPYMNEQFF.

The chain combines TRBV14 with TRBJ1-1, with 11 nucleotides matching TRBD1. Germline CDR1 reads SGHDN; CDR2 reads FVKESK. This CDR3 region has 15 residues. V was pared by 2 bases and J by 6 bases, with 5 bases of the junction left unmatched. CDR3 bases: TGTGCCAGCAGCCAACTGGACAGGGGGCCCTCTGAAGCTTTCTTT. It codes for CASSQLDRGPSEAFF. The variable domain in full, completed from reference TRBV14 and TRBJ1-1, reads EAGVTQFPSHSVIEKGQTVTLRCDPISGHDNLYWYRRVMGKEIKFLLHFVKESKQDESGMPNNRFLAERTGGTYSTLKVQPAELEDSGVYFCASSQLDRGPSEAFFGQGTRLTVV.

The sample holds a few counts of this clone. The CDR3 region is CSVEQMKAGAPYEQYF. The CDR3 DNA reads as TGCAGCGTTGAGCAAATGAAAGCAGGGGCTCCGTACGAGCAGTACTTC. J is TRBJ2-7 and V is TRBV29-1, with D possibly being TRBD1 (6 bases). The V gene's germline CDR1 is SQVTM and CDR2 ANQGSEA. The length of the CDR3 is 16 residues. V lost 3 bases and J 4 bases, leaving 22 bases between the germline ends.

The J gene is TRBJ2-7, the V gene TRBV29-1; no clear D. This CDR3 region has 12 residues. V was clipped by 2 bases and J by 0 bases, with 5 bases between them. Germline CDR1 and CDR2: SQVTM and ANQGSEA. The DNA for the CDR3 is TGCAGCGTTGAATCTAACTCCTACGAGCAGTACTTC. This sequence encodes CSVESNSYEQYF.

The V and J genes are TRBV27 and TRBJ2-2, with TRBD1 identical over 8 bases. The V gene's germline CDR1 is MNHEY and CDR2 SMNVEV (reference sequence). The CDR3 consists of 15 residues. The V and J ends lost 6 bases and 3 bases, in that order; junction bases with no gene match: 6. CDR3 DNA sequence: TGTGCCAGCAGCCTGGACAGGGACCACACCGGGGAGCTGTTTTTT. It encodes CASSLDRDHTGELFF.

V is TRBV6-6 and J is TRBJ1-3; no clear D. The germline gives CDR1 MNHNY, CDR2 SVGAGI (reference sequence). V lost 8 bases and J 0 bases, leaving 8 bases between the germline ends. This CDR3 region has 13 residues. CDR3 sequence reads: CASLALSGNTIYF. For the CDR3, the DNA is TGTGCCAGCCTTGCTCTCTCTGGAAACACCATATATTTT.

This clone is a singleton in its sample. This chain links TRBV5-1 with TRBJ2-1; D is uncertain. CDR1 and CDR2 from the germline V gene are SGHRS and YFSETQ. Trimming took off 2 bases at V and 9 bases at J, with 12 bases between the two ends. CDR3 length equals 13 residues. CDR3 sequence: CASSFAAYPEQFF. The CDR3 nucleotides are TGCGCCAGCAGCTTTGCCGCCTACCCTGAGCAGTTCTTC.

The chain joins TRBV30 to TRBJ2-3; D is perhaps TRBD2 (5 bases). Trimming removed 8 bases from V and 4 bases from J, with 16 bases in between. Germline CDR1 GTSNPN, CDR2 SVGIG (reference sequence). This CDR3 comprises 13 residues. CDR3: CAIPGTRADTQYF. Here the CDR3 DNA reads TGTGCCATACCGGGAACTAGAGCAGATACGCAGTATTTT.